These 19 T cell receptor beta chains were sequenced from one sample in a study of brain T cells in children with intractable seizures. The table came from immunoSEQ multiplex PCR; TCRdb's copy has only in-frame clones and leaves some out. The table lists 340,000 or so clones, 93% of them singletons. The time point is: blood from clinic visit 5 months post-surgery; TSC patient then seizure free. Specimen: peripheral blood, collected about 5 months after surgery. The receptor source for this set is a boy in the first two years of life with tuberous sclerosis and intractable seizures.

The CDR3 loop reads CASSLTGGPDGYTF. The CDR3 nucleotides read TGTGCCAGCAGCCTGACTGGGGGTCCCGATGGCTACACCTTC. The rearrangement joins TRBV28 to TRBJ1-2; a possible D gene is TRBD1 (5 bases). Germline V gives CDR1 MDHEN, CDR2 SYDVKM. The CDR3 covers 14 residues. Between the trimmed V and J ends, which lost 6 bases and 6 bases, there was a span of 17 bases.

The rearrangement uses TRBV13 and TRBJ2-2, with TRBD2 matching 10 bases. CDR1 PRHDT and CDR2 FYEKMQ come from the germline V gene (reference sequence). The CDR3 contains 17 residues. The V gene end was trimmed by 6 bases and the J gene end by 5 bases; junction bases not matched to a gene: 12. The CDR3 spells CASRLRPLAGETGELFF. The CDR3 DNA sequence: TGTGCCAGCAGACTCCGCCCTCTAGCGGGAGAGACCGGGGAGCTGTTTTTT.

CDR3 in DNA: TGTGCCTGGATGGCATCGTGGGGATCGGTCACTGAAGCTTTCTTT. Its translation: CAWMASWGSVTEAFF. The V and J genes are TRBV30 and TRBJ1-1; the D is unclear. Germline CDR1 GTSNPN, CDR2 SVGIG (reference sequence). The V end was cut by 4 bases, the J end by 4 bases, with 19 bases between. The CDR3 runs 15 residues.

This clone was counted a few times. The chain links TRBV2 to TRBJ2-7, with TRBD2 matching 11 bases. Germline CDR1 SNHLY, CDR2 FYNNEI. After removal of 9 bases from V and 5 bases from J, the junction contained 0 bases not matched to a gene. This CDR3 is built from 11 residues. CDR3: CARGLADEQYF. The CDR3 DNA reads as TGTGCCAGGGGACTAGCGGACGAGCAGTACTTC.

The chain couples TRBV30 to TRBJ1-1; 8 nucleotides agree with TRBD1. The CDR3 runs to 15 residues. Germline CDR1 reads GTSNPN; CDR2 reads SVGIG (reference sequence). J gave up 2 bases and V 1 base, and 6 bases lay outside the gene matches. CDR3 bases: TGTGCCTGGAGTGCCTGGACAGGGAATAACACTGAAGCTTTCTTT. This gives the protein CAWSAWTGNNTEAFF.

The chain recombines TRBV14 with TRBJ1-1; TRBD1 aligns across 9 bases. The CDR3 spans 14 residues. Germline loops: CDR1 SGHDN, CDR2 FVKESK. The V and J ends lost 1 base and 6 bases, in that order; junction bases with no gene match: 3. The CDR3 loop reads CASSQAGTGPEAFF. The CDR3 DNA reads TGTGCCAGCAGCCAAGCCGGGACAGGGCCTGAAGCTTTCTTT. Filled out from reference TRBV14 and TRBJ1-1, the complete variable domain reads EAGVTQFPSHSVIEKGQTVTLRCDPISGHDNLYWYRRVMGKEIKFLLHFVKESKQDESGMPNNRFLAERTGGTYSTLKVQPAELEDSGVYFCASSQAGTGPEAFFGQGTRLTVV.

The CDR3 sequence: CASSERRTNSNQPQHF. In nucleotides, the CDR3 is TGTGCCAGTAGTGAAAGACGGACTAATAGCAATCAGCCCCAGCATTTT. The chain uses TRBV19 and TRBJ1-5; D remains unclear. V lost 5 bases and J 0 bases, leaving 14 bases between the germline ends. Germline values: CDR1 LNHDA, CDR2 SQIVND (reference sequence). The length of the CDR3 is 16 residues.

This chain uses TRBV27 with TRBJ1-2, with D unresolved. CDR1 and CDR2 from the germline V gene are MNHEY and SMNVEV (reference sequence). The CDR3 runs 17 residues. V was trimmed by 7 bases and J by 2 bases, leaving 23 bases between them. CDR3 region: CASTLACDGQINYGYTF. In nucleotides, the CDR3 is TGTGCCAGCACCCTGGCCTGCGACGGCCAGATAAACTATGGCTACACCTTC.

This clone was recorded once. The rearrangement links TRBV11-2 to TRBJ2-1; the D gene is possibly TRBD2 (5 bases). V shed 5 bases and J shed 6 bases, with 11 bases lying between them. This CDR3 spans 13 amino acids. Germline CDR1 is SGHAT and CDR2 is FQNNGV. CDR3 protein: CASSPGLSNEQFF. As DNA, the CDR3 is TGTGCCAGCAGCCCAGGACTGTCCAATGAGCAGTTCTTC.

The V and J genes are TRBV11-2 and TRBJ2-7, with D possibly being TRBD2 (5 bases). Germline V gives CDR1 SGHAT, CDR2 FQNNGV. Trimming removed 5 bases from V and 2 bases from J, with 13 bases in between. There are 14 residues in the CDR3. CDR3 region: CASSTTLETYEQYF. The CDR3 DNA is TGTGCCAGCAGCACAACACTAGAAACCTACGAGCAGTACTTC.

J is TRBJ2-1 and V is TRBV2; TRBD1 matches at 8 bases. With 7 bases clipped from V and 0 bases from J, the junction kept 14 bases outside the gene matches. The CDR3 loop spans 18 amino acids. CDR1 is SNHLY, CDR2 FYNNEI, per germline. CDR3 region: CASNRDRLRKSSYNEQFF. The CDR3 DNA is TGTGCCAGCAATCGGGACAGGCTAAGAAAAAGCTCCTACAATGAGCAGTTCTTC.

This chain joins TRBV3-1 (or the pseudogene TRBV3-2) and TRBJ2-7; 14 positions agree with TRBD2. V was clipped by 0 bases and J by 0 bases; unmatched bases: 4. Germline CDR1 LGHDT, CDR2 YNNKEL (reference sequence). The CDR3 runs 18 residues. In nucleotides, the CDR3 is TGTGCCAGCAGCCAAGATCCGGGACTAGCGGGGGACTCCTACGAGCAGTACTTC. Its translation: CASSQDPGLAGDSYEQYF.

In this sample, this clone turned up once. This CDR3 is CATSDPKGQGADEQFF. DNA of the CDR3: TGTGCCACCAGTGACCCAAAGGGACAGGGGGCTGATGAGCAGTTCTTC. The chain couples TRBV24-1 to TRBJ2-1, with 12 bases lining up with TRBD1. CDR1 is KGHDR and CDR2 is SFDVKD in the germline V gene. The CDR3 sequence is 16 residues long. Germline trimming cut 4 bases from V and 8 bases from J; bases unmatched to any gene: 8.

The V gene is TRBV5-6, the J gene TRBJ1-2; D remains unclear. Trimming took 0 bases from V and 8 from J, leaving 14 bases between them. The CDR3 extends over 14 amino acids. Germline CDR1 and CDR2: SGHDT and YYEEEE. The CDR3 here is CASSLGRSLRGYTF. The DNA for the CDR3 is TGTGCCAGCAGCTTGGGACGCTCCCTTCGGGGCTACACCTTC.

The V call is TRBV15, the J call TRBJ2-7; 10 positions agree with TRBD1. This CDR3 spans 14 amino acids. Germline-derived CDR1 and CDR2 are LNHNV and YYDKDF (reference sequence). Germline trimming cut 4 bases from V and 4 bases from J; bases unmatched to any gene: 4. The CDR3 region is CATSTRDRGYEQYF. The DNA for the CDR3 is TGTGCCACCAGCACCCGGGACAGGGGATACGAGCAGTACTTC.

The genes are TRBV7-9 and TRBJ2-1, with D tentatively TRBD1 or TRBD2 (5 bases each). This CDR3 contains 15 residues. The germline V gene encodes CDR1 SEHNR and CDR2 FQNEAQ (reference sequence). The V and J ends lost 5 bases and 4 bases respectively, with 15 bases between them. CDR3 loop: CASSPRDGLYNEQFF. In nucleotides, the CDR3 is TGTGCCAGCAGCCCCCGGGACGGTCTATACAATGAGCAGTTCTTC. Full variable domain (missing parts from reference TRBV7-9 and TRBJ2-1): DTGVSQNPRHKITKRGQNVTFRCDPISEHNRLYWYRQTLGQGPEFLTYFQNEAQLEKSRLLSDRFSAERPKGSFSTLEIQRTEQGDSAMYLCASSPRDGLYNEQFFGPGTRLTVL.

This chain connects TRBV13 to TRBJ1-1; the D gene is possibly TRBD1 (5 bases). V was trimmed by 5 bases and J by 6 bases, leaving 13 bases between them. Germline CDR1 reads PRHDT; CDR2 reads FYEKMQ (reference sequence). The CDR3 spans 13 residues. CDR3 coding DNA: TGTGCCAGCAGCCCCACTCGGGACCCTGAAGCTTTCTTT. Protein: CASSPTRDPEAFF.

This chain uses TRBV2 with TRBJ1-4; D may be TRBD1 (6 bases). There are 15 residues in the CDR3. Germline CDR1 and CDR2: SNHLY and FYNNEI. Deletions cut 4 bases from V and 8 bases from J, with 17 bases between. CDR3 DNA: TGTGCCAGCAGTGGCAACAGGGCATTGGGGGAAAAACTGTTTTTT. This gives the protein CASSGNRALGEKLFF.

This clone came up once. The J gene is TRBJ1-4, the V gene TRBV9; 7 bases agree with TRBD1. In germline, CDR1 is SGDLS, CDR2 YYNGEE. The CDR3 is made up of 15 amino acids. Trimming took 4 bases from V and 8 from J; bases not matched to a gene: 11. The CDR3 nucleotides read TGTGCCAGCAGCACCTCAGGGGGGCTGGCCGAAAAACTGTTTTTT. This sequence encodes CASSTSGGLAEKLFF.